The clone carrying this TCR beta chain was found a few times. For Graves' hyperthyroidism to be stable, ophthalmopathy could not progress within 18 months. Criteria for exclusion of patients were uncontrolled infection, other autoimmune disease, pregnancy or lactation. Fresh 10 ml peripheral blood yielded PBMCs. This record comes from a study of T cells in Graves' hyperthyroidism and ophthalmopathy. The CDR3 sequence is 14 residues long. Looked up from germline, CDR1 is DFQATT and CDR2 is SNEGSKA (reference sequence). The V gene end was trimmed by 2 bases and the J gene end by 3 bases; junction bases not matched to a gene: 4. Amplified TCR beta CDR3 regions derived from RNA transcripts. First-round RT-PCR targeting the TCR CDR3 was performed with the HTBI primer set. TCRdb reprocessed the multiplex PCR reads with MiXCR, giving one entry per CDR3 protein. The repertoire holds some 270,000 distinct CDR3 sequences, with around 15% as singletons.

The receptor's source is a woman between 35 and 50 years old with Graves' hyperthyroidism. The chain links TRBV20-1 to TRBJ2-4, with 7 bases fitting TRBD2. Sequencing was done on a sample of blood. This chain's CDR3 is CSARLLALKNIQYF. The DNA for the CDR3 is TGCAGTGCTAGACTACTAGCGCTCAAAAACATTCAGTACTTC.